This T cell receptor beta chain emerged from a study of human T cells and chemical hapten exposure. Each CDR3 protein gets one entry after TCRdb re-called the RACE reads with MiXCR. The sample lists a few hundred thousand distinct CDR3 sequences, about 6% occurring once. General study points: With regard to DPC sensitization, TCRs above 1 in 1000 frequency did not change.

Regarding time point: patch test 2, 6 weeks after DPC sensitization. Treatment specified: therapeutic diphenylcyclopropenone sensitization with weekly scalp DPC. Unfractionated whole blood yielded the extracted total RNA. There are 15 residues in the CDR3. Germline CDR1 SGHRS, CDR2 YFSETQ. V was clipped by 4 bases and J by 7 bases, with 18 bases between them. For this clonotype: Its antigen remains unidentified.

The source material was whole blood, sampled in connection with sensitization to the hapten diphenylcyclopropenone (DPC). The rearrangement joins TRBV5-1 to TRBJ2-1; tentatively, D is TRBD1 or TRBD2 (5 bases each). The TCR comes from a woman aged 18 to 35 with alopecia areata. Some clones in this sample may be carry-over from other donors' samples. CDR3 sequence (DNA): TGCGCCAGCAGCACGACCGGGACGTTGTGGAATGAGCAGTTCTTC. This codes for CASSTTGTLWNEQFF. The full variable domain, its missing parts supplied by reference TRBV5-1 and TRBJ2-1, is KAGVTQTPRYLIKTRGQQVTLSCSPISGHRSVSWYQQTPGQGLQFLFEYFSETQRNKGNFPGRFSGRQFSNSRSEMNVSTLELGDSALYLCASSTTGTLWNEQFFGPGTRLTVL.